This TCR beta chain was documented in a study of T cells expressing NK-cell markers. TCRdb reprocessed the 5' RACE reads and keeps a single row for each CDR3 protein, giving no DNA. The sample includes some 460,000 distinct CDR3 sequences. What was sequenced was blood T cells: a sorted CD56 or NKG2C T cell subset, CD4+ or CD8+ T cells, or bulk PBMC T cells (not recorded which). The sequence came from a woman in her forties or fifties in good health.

CDR3 in amino acids: CSAAPGLEQFF. The rearrangement links TRBV29-1 to TRBJ2-1. The CDR3 runs 11 residues. The germline gives CDR1 SQVTM, CDR2 ANQGSEA.